Listed below are T cell receptor beta chains from one sample, sequenced in a study of cytomegalovirus exposure and HLA in healthy donors. Profiling relied on immunoSEQ multiplex PCR, and the TCRdb table lists in-frame clones only, not all of them. The sample consists of 140,000 to 150,000 clones, around 90% of them appearing once. The sample was PBMCs. Source of these receptors: a woman aged 40 to 49 in good health and CMV-seronegative. Each CDR3 is given with its conserved first and last residue. The order of the fields is D gene, V gene, clone size, CDR3 length, J gene, CDR3 protein, CDR3 DNA. A D gene is named only where the DNA matches it firmly. Rows give clone size only sometimes, using once, few, many, or a class for an expanded clone.

.	TRBV9	.	15	TRBJ2-7	CASSVGGPRAHEQYF	TGTGCCAGCAGCGTGGGGGGTCCTCGGGCCCACGAGCAGTACTTC
TRBD1	TRBV6-6	.	14	TRBJ2-7	CASSWTGRSYEQYF	TGTGCCAGCAGTTGGACAGGAAGATCCTACGAGCAGTACTTC
.	TRBV11-2	.	14	TRBJ2-7	CASSLGVYSYEQYF	TGTGCCAGCAGCTTAGGAGTCTACTCCTACGAGCAGTACTTC
TRBD1	TRBV16	.	14	TRBJ1-2	CASSHPRDRHGYTF	TGTGCCAGCAGCCACCCCCGGGACAGACATGGCTACACCTTC
.	TRBV11-2	.	13	TRBJ2-7	CASSLDGAYEQYF	TGTGCCAGCAGCTTAGATGGAGCCTACGAGCAGTACTTC
.	TRBV6-1	.	15	TRBJ2-5	CASSEILTREETQYF	TGTGCCAGCAGTGAAATTTTAACCAGGGAAGAGACCCAGTACTTC
TRBD1	TRBV9	.	13	TRBJ1-2	CASSVAGGYGYTF	TGTGCCAGCAGCGTTGCAGGGGGGTATGGCTACACCTTC
TRBD1	TRBV6-1	.	14	TRBJ2-7	CASTSTGKIPEQYF	TGTGCCAGCACCTCGACAGGGAAAATCCCCGAGCAGTACTTC
.	TRBV5-1	.	16	TRBJ2-2	CASSLNLAANTGELFF	TGCGCCAGCAGCTTGAATCTAGCTGCGAACACCGGGGAGCTGTTTTTT
.	TRBV18	.	16	TRBJ1-4	CASSPMAPATNEKLFF	TGTGCCAGCTCACCGATGGCACCAGCAACTAATGAAAAACTGTTTTTT
.	TRBV25-1	.	11	TRBJ1-2	CASKSRGGYTF	TGTGCCAGCAAGTCGCGGGGCGGCTACACCTTC
TRBD2	TRBV5-6	few	16	TRBJ2-7	CASSLMGLAGNYEQYF	TGTGCCAGCAGCTTGATGGGGCTAGCGGGCAACTACGAGCAGTACTTC
.	TRBV18	.	16	TRBJ1-5	CASSPTAGDGNQPQHF	TGCGCCAGCTCACCAACCGCAGGGGACGGCAATCAGCCCCAGCATTTT
.	TRBV28	.	17	TRBJ1-3	CASSLYNRMSSGNTIYF	TGTGCCAGCAGTTTATATAACAGAATGTCCTCTGGAAACACCATATATTTT
.	TRBV7-9	.	14	TRBJ1-3	CASSPTGPGNTIYF	TGTGCCAGCAGCCCAACAGGGCCTGGAAACACCATATATTTT
TRBD1	TRBV28	.	17	TRBJ1-2	CASSSQTPTGANYGYTF	TGTGCCAGCAGTTCGCAAACCCCAACAGGGGCAAACTATGGCTACACCTTC